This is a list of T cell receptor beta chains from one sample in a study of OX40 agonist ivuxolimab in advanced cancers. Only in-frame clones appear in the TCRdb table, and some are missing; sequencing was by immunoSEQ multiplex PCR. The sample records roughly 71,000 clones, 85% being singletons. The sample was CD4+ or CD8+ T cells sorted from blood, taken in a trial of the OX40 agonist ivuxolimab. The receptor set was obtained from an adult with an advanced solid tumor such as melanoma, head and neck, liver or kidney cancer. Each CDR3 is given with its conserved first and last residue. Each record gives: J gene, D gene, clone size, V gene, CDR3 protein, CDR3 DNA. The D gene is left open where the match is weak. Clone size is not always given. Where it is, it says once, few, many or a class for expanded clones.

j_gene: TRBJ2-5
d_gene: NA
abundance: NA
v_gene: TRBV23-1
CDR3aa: CASSQLTGETQYF
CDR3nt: TGCGCCAGCAGTCAACTTACAGGGGAGACCCAGTACTTC

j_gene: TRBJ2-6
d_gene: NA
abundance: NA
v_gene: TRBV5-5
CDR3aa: CASKRGTGMSGANVLTF
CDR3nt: TGTGCCAGCAAGCGGGGGACAGGGATGTCTGGGGCCAACGTCCTGACTTTC

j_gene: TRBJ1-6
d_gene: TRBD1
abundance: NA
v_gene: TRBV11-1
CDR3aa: CASSTRDRTNSPLHF
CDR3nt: TGTGCCAGCAGCACCCGGGACAGGACAAATTCACCCCTCCACTTT

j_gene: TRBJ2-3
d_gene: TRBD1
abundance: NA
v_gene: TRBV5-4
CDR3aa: CASSPRTGLTDTQYF
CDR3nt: TGTGCCAGCAGCCCACGGACAGGGCTCACAGATACGCAGTATTTT

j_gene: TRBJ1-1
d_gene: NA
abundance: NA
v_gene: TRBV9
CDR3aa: CASSSKRGGSTEAFF
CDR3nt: TGTGCCAGCAGCTCGAAGAGAGGGGGTAGCACTGAAGCTTTCTTT

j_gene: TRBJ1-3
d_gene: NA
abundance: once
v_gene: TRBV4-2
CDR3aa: CASSLDRGNTIYF
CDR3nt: TGTGCCAGCAGCCTAGATCGGGGAAACACCATATATTTT

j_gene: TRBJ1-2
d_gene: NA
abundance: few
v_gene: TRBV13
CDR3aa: CASSLVMVGAGDYGYTF
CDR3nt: TGTGCCAGCAGCTTAGTAATGGTAGGGGCAGGCGACTATGGCTACACCTTC

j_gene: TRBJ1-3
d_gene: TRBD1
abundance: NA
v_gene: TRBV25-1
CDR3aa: CASSEGDRGYSGNTIYF
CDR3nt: TGTGCCAGCAGTGAAGGGGACAGGGGTTACTCTGGAAACACCATATATTTT

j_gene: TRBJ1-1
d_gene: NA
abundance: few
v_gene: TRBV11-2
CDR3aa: CASSQTENTEAFF
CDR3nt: TGTGCCAGCAGCCAGACAGAGAACACTGAAGCTTTCTTT

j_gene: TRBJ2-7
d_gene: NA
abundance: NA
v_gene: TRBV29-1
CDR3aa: CSVGGWQTNEQYF
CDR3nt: TGCAGCGTTGGGGGGTGGCAAACCAACGAGCAGTACTTC

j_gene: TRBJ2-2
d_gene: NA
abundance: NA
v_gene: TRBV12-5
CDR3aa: CASGLVPNTGELFF
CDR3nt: TGTGCTAGTGGTTTGGTGCCTAACACCGGGGAGCTGTTTTTT

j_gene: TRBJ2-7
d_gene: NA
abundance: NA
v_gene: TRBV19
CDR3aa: CASSMGFHYEQYF
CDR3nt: TGTGCCAGTAGTATGGGCTTTCACTACGAGCAGTACTTC

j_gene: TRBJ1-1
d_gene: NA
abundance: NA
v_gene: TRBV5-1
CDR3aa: CASKWGQMNTEAFF
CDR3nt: TGCGCCAGCAAATGGGGACAAATGAACACTGAAGCTTTCTTT

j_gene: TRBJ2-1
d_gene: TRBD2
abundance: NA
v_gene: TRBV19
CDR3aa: CASSISDLRTSGGNEQFF
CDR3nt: TGTGCCAGTAGTATTAGCGACTTGAGGACTAGCGGAGGAAATGAGCAGTTCTTC

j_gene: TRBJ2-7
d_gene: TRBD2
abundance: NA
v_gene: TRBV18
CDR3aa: CASSPTPGTSGRYEQYF
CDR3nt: TGTGCCAGCTCACCTACCCCCGGGACTAGCGGGAGGTACGAGCAGTACTTC

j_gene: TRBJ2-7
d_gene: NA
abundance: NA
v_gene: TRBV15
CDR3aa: CATSRAQSPHEQYF
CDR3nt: TGTGCCACCAGCAGAGCCCAGAGCCCCCACGAGCAGTACTTC

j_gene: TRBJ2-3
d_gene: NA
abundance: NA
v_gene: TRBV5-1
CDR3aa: CASSPLGPGSTDTQYF
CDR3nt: TGCGCCAGCAGCCCCTTGGGGCCGGGATCCACAGATACGCAGTATTTT

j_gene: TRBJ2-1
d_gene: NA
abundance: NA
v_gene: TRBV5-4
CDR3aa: CASSQAFRGRNEQFF
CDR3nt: TGTGCCAGCAGCCAGGCGTTTCGGGGGAGGAATGAGCAGTTCTTC

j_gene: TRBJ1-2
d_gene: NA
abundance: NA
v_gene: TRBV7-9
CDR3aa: CASSNAGVYGYTF
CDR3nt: TGTGCCAGCAGCAACGCGGGGGTCTATGGCTACACCTTC

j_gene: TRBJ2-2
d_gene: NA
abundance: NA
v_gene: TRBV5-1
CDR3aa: CASSSQPMDGNTGELFF
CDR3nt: TGCGCCAGCAGCTCCCAACCAATGGACGGGAACACCGGGGAGCTGTTTTTT

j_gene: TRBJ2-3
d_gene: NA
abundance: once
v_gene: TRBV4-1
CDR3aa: CASSQEGADTQYF
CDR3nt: TGCGCCAGCAGCCAAGAGGGAGCAGATACGCAGTATTTT

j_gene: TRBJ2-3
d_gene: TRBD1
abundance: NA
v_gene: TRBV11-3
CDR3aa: CASSLDGQGSTDTQYF
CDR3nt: TGTGCCAGCAGCTTAGATGGACAGGGGTCCACAGATACGCAGTATTTT

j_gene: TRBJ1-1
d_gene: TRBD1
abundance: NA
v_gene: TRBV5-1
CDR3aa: CASSFLGTAEVAFF
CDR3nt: TGCGCCAGCAGCTTCCTCGGGACAGCGGAGGTGGCTTTCTTT

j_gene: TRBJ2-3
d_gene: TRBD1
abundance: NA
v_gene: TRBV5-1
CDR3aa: CASSLGQGAADTQYF
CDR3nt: TGCGCCAGCAGCTTGGGACAGGGGGCAGCGGATACGCAGTATTTT

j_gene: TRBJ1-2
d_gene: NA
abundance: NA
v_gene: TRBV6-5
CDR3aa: CASSYRQGNYGYTF
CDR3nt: TGTGCCAGCAGTTACCGTCAGGGGAACTATGGCTACACCTTC

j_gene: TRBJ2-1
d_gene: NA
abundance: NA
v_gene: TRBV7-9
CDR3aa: CASSLYGGAAYNEQFF
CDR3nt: TGTGCCAGCAGCTTATATGGGGGGGCCGCCTACAATGAGCAGTTCTTC

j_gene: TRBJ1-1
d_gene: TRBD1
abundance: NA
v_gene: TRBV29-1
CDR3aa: CSVSPRGMNTEAFF
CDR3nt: TGCAGCGTCAGCCCCAGGGGGATGAACACTGAAGCTTTCTTT

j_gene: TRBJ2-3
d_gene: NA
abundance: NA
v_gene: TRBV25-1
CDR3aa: CASSGVLQGPEDTQYF
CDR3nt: TGTGCCAGCAGTGGGGTACTACAGGGACCTGAGGATACGCAGTATTTT

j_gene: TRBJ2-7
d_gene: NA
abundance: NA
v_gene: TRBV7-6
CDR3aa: CASSPGGYEQYF
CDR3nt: TGTGCCAGCAGCCCCGGGGGCTACGAGCAGTACTTC

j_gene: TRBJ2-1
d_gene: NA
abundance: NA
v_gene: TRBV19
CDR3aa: CASSPKRGVSEQFF
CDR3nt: TGTGCCAGTAGTCCCAAGAGGGGAGTAAGTGAGCAGTTCTTC

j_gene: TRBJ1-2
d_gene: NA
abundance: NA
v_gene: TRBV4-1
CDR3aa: CASSQDRGRDGYTF
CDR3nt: TGCGCCAGCAGCCAAGATCGAGGGCGCGATGGCTACACCTTC

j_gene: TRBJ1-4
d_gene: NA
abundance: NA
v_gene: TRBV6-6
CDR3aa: CASSYSGVANEKLFF
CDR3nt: TGTGCCAGCAGTTACTCGGGGGTGGCTAATGAAAAACTGTTTTTT

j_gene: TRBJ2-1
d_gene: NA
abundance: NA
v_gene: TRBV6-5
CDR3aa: CASSYKLSYNEQFF
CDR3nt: TGTGCCAGCAGTTACAAGCTCTCCTACAATGAGCAGTTCTTC